The 23 T cell receptor beta chains given below trace back to one sample, sequenced in a study of T cell responses to AZD1222 COVID-19 vaccine. Clones were read by immunoSEQ multiplex PCR, and TCRdb kept only the in-frame ones, dropping some. The sample has tens of thousands of clones; about 92% are singletons. The sequencing here drew on peripheral blood, taken on day 0 of AZD1222 vaccination. The receptor set was obtained from an adult in good health.

The genes are TRBV5-4 and TRBJ2-2; 9 bases align to TRBD2. This CDR3 is 18 amino acids long. CDR1 SGHNT and CDR2 YYREEE come from the germline V gene (reference sequence). V shed 4 bases and J 7 bases; nucleotides not matched to a gene: 17. This chain's CDR3 is CASSGPRFGGRAVGELFF. The CDR3 nucleotides are TGTGCCAGCAGCGGCCCCCGCTTCGGCGGGAGGGCCGTCGGGGAGCTGTTTTTT.

A single count supports this clone. This chain links TRBV28 with TRBJ2-2; no firm D call. This CDR3 region has 10 residues. From germline, CDR1 is MDHEN and CDR2 SYDVKM. V lost 4 bases to trimming and J lost 6 bases, with 0 bases between them. The CDR3 DNA reads as TGTGCCAGCAGTTCCGGGGAGCTGTTTTTT. Protein product: CASSSGELFF.

The chain employs TRBV4-2 and TRBJ2-5; 9 bases fit TRBD2. Germline-derived CDR1 and CDR2 are LGHNA and YNFKEQ. The CDR3 extends over 14 amino acids. V shed 1 base, J shed 4 bases, and the junction held 1 base outside the gene matches. The chain's CDR3 is CASSQGAGGETQYF. The CDR3 DNA is TGTGCCAGCAGCCAAGGAGCGGGAGGAGAGACCCAGTACTTC.

This sequence joins TRBV5-1 and TRBJ2-7; 7 bases map to TRBD1. The germline V gene has CDR1 SGHRS and CDR2 YFSETQ. The CDR3 totals 13 residues. With 3 bases clipped from V and 6 bases from J, the junction kept 6 bases outside the gene matches. The CDR3 region has the DNA TGCGCCAGCAGCTCCAGGGACAGTGGCGAGCAGTACTTC. Translated, it gives CASSSRDSGEQYF. Complete variable domain (other parts from reference TRBV5-1 and TRBJ2-7): KAGVTQTPRYLIKTRGQQVTLSCSPISGHRSVSWYQQTPGQGLQFLFEYFSETQRNKGNFPGRFSGRQFSNSRSEMNVSTLELGDSALYLCASSSRDSGEQYFGPGTRLTVT.

The rearrangement uses TRBV18 and TRBJ2-5; D remains unclear. Trimming shortened V by 3 bases and J by 1 base, and 6 bases separated the two germline ends. There are 13 residues in the CDR3. Germline V gene data show CDR1 as KGHSH and CDR2 as LQKENI. CDR3 in amino acids: CASSPLSQETQYF. The CDR3 coding sequence is TGTGCCAGCTCACCCCTCTCCCAAGAGACCCAGTACTTC.

CDR3 residues: CASSWGVAEAFF. CDR3 sequence (DNA): TGTGCCAGTAGTTGGGGGGTAGCTGAAGCTTTCTTT. This chain joins TRBV19 and TRBJ1-1; tentatively, D is TRBD1 (5 bases). Germline V lookup: CDR1 LNHDA, CDR2 SQIVND (reference sequence). The V end lost 5 bases, the J end lost 6 bases, and 10 bases lay between the germline ends. The CDR3 loop spans 12 amino acids.

This chain uses TRBV7-3 with TRBJ1-1; a weak D match, TRBD1 (6 bases). Trimming left V 5 bases short and J 0 bases short, with 13 bases between. There are 15 residues in the CDR3. The V gene's germline CDR1 is SGHTA and CDR2 FQGTGA. CDR3 nucleotide sequence: TGTGCCAGCAGCCCAAGTGGGGGGCTGAACACTGAAGCTTTCTTT. Residues: CASSPSGGLNTEAFF.

The CDR3 sequence: CASSQADRGLYEQYF. CDR3 nucleotide sequence: TGTGCCAGCAGCCAAGCGGACAGGGGGCTTTACGAGCAGTACTTC. The chain has TRBV4-2 and TRBJ2-7; the match to TRBD1 covers 11 bases. The CDR3 runs to 15 residues. With 1 base clipped from V and 4 bases from J, the junction kept 3 bases outside the gene matches. Germline V gene sequence: CDR1 LGHNA, CDR2 YNFKEQ.

V and J are TRBV18 and TRBJ2-1; 9 bases are a match to TRBD2. The germline gives CDR1 KGHSH, CDR2 LQKENI. The ends lost 6 bases at V and 7 bases at J; junction bases unmatched: 19. The CDR3 totals 18 residues. This CDR3 reads CASSPQWASGMGLNEQFF. CDR3 sequence (DNA): TGTGCCAGCTCCCCTCAGTGGGCTAGCGGGATGGGGTTAAATGAGCAGTTCTTC.

The J gene is TRBJ2-3, the V gene TRBV2; D remains unclear. The V and J ends lost 1 base and 2 bases respectively, with 13 bases between them. The CDR3 extends over 16 amino acids. The germline V gene has CDR1 SNHLY and CDR2 FYNNEI. CDR3 residues: CASSEDGPFLTDTQYF. The CDR3 DNA follows: TGTGCCAGCAGTGAAGATGGGCCGTTTCTCACAGATACGCAGTATTTT.

The V gene is TRBV11-2, the J gene TRBJ1-3, with no clear D. V was shortened by 2 bases and J by 0 bases, with 8 bases between the two germline ends. CDR3 size: 15 residues. Germline V gene data show CDR1 as SGHAT and CDR2 as FQNNGV. CDR3 DNA sequence: TGTGCCAGCAGCTTAATACCTAACTCTGGAAACACCATATATTTT. Its translation: CASSLIPNSGNTIYF.

The chain employs TRBV3-1 (or the pseudogene TRBV3-2) and TRBJ2-1; the D gene is possibly TRBD2 (6 bases). The germline V gene has CDR1 LGHDT and CDR2 YNNKEL (reference sequence). Trimming took 0 bases from V and 8 from J, leaving 14 bases between them. This CDR3 spans 15 amino acids. In DNA, the CDR3 is TGTGCCAGCAGCCAAGATCAGCTAGCGAGGTATGAGCAGTTCTTC. Amino acid sequence: CASSQDQLARYEQFF.

In DNA form, the CDR3 reads TGTGCCAGCAGCCCCCGGGTTATCGGGGGAGGGGGCTACGAGCAGTACTTC. It specifies CASSPRVIGGGGYEQYF. The chain has TRBV5-4 and TRBJ2-7; TRBD2 is a possible D gene (7 bases). From germline, CDR1 is SGHNT and CDR2 YYREEE (reference sequence). The CDR3 spans 17 residues. V lost 4 bases and J lost 3, with 23 bases in between.

The V gene is TRBV7-9, the J gene TRBJ1-1; D is ambiguous. The germline CDR1 and CDR2 sequences are SEHNR and FQNEAQ (reference sequence). The V gene lost 5 bases and the J gene lost 3 bases, with 13 bases spanning the gap. The CDR3 runs 14 residues. The CDR3 is CASSRFGLDTEAFF. CDR3 bases: TGTGCCAGCAGCCGCTTTGGGCTCGACACTGAAGCTTTCTTT.

The chain links TRBV9 to TRBJ2-3; D unresolved. Trimming pared 4 bases from V and 6 bases from J, leaving 18 bases between. Germline CDR1 and CDR2: SGDLS and YYNGEE. The CDR3 has 15 amino acids. CDR3 bases: TGTGCCAGCAGCCCCTCTACCCCCCCTTATGATACGCAGTATTTT. Translation: CASSPSTPPYDTQYF.

The gene calls are TRBV7-8 and TRBJ1-5; possible D gene TRBD1, 5 bases. From germline, CDR1 is SGHVS and CDR2 FQNEAQ. This CDR3 contains 17 residues. V lost 0 bases and J 5 bases, leaving 17 bases between the germline ends. The CDR3 protein is CASSLAPGNLVYQPQHF. CDR3 nucleotide sequence: TGTGCCAGCAGCTTAGCGCCAGGGAATCTCGTTTATCAGCCCCAGCATTTT.

This chain uses TRBV10-3 with TRBJ2-1; 11 positions match TRBD2. Germline V gives CDR1 ENHRY, CDR2 SYGVKD. The CDR3 has 15 residues. V was clipped by 2 bases and J by 8 bases; unmatched bases: 5. The DNA for the CDR3 is TGTGCCATCAGTGAGAGAACTAGCGGGAGTCATGAGCAGTTCTTC. This sequence encodes CAISERTSGSHEQFF.

This clone came up a few times. The CDR3 DNA reads TGTGCCAGCAGTTCGACTAGCACAGATACGCAGTATTTT. Its protein is CASSSTSTDTQYF. This chain links TRBV27 with TRBJ2-3; no clear D. There are 13 residues in the CDR3. From germline, CDR1 is MNHEY and CDR2 SMNVEV (reference sequence). Trimming took 4 bases from V and 0 from J, leaving 5 bases between them.

The rearrangement joins TRBV28 to TRBJ1-2, with D perhaps matching TRBD1 (6 bases). The CDR3 spans 13 residues. V was trimmed by 6 bases and J by 5 bases, leaving 13 bases between them. Germline V lookup: CDR1 MDHEN, CDR2 SYDVKM. The CDR3 sequence: CASRRAGVYGYTF. The CDR3, as DNA: TGTGCCAGCAGACGGGCAGGGGTTTATGGCTACACCTTC.

The chain links TRBV18 to TRBJ2-2; D is unresolved. The V end lost 1 base, the J end lost 1 base, and 4 bases lay between the germline ends. Per the germline V gene, CDR1 is KGHSH and CDR2 is LQKENI. The CDR3 loop spans 14 amino acids. The CDR3 DNA sequence: TGTGCCAGCTCACCACAATTGAACACCGGGGAGCTGTTTTTT. Its protein product is CASSPQLNTGELFF.

The V call is TRBV5-1, the J call TRBJ1-2, with TRBD1 matching 9 bases. J lost 2 bases, V lost 3 bases, and 8 bases had no gene match. CDR3 length equals 16 residues. From germline, CDR1 is SGHRS and CDR2 YFSETQ. The CDR3 DNA is TGCGCCAGCAGCTCCCCCCGGGACAGGGACAACTATGGCTACACCTTC. It encodes CASSSPRDRDNYGYTF.

The J gene is TRBJ1-3, the V gene TRBV18, with D possibly matching TRBD1 (6 bases). The CDR3 runs to 17 residues. Germline V gene lookup returns CDR1 KGHSH and CDR2 LQKENI. Trimming removed 5 bases at V and 3 bases at J, with 20 bases between. Written as DNA, the CDR3 is TGTGCCAGCTCAGCCCTTCTACAGGGAGTAGGTGGAAACACCATATATTTT. Its translation: CASSALLQGVGGNTIYF.

As regards this clone: The identical CDR3 is also encoded by other nucleotide sequences in the sample. The V gene is TRBV6-2 or TRBV6-3, the J gene TRBJ2-5; the D is unclear. This CDR3 has 11 residues. CDR1 MNHEY and CDR2 SVGEGT come from the germline V gene. The V end was cut by 2 bases, the J end by 5 bases, with 3 bases between. The chain's CDR3 is CASSYGETQYF. The CDR3 DNA reads TGTGCCAGCAGTTACGGCGAGACCCAGTACTTC.